Following are 12 T cell receptor beta chains from one sample sequenced in a study of early T cells in non-severe SARS-CoV-2 infection. TCRdb reprocessed the 5' RACE reads via MiXCR and lists one record per CDR3 protein. This sample has some 87,000 distinct CDR3 sequences, with roughly an eighth found just once. The sample was whole blood. The receptors were sampled from an adult who was a healthcare worker with PCR-confirmed SARS-CoV-2 infection or an uninfected control (not recorded which).

This clonotype has ten or more counts. The chain is built from TRBV7-2 and TRBJ2-7; 7 nucleotides agree with TRBD1. Trimming removed 5 bases from V and 2 bases from J; junction bases left unmatched: 3. Germline assignment: CDR1 SGHTA and CDR2 FQGNSA. This CDR3 region has 13 residues. The CDR3 coding sequence is TGTGCCAGCAGCCAGACAGGGCCCTACGAGCAGTACTTC. Protein: CASSQTGPYEQYF.

This clonotype was recorded many times. The chain couples TRBV7-9 to TRBJ2-7; tentatively, D is TRBD1 (7 bases). V dropped 1 base and J dropped 2 bases, with 9 bases sitting between them. Germline V gene lookup returns CDR1 SEHNR and CDR2 FQNEAQ (reference sequence). This CDR3 comprises 14 residues. This chain's CDR3 is CASSLGGTAYEQYF. DNA for the CDR3: TGTGCCAGCAGCTTAGGCGGGACAGCCTACGAGCAGTACTTC.

The rearrangement uses TRBV12-3 or TRBV12-4 and TRBJ1-1; no clear D gene. This CDR3 region has 13 residues. V was cut by 1 base and J by 11 bases, with 14 bases left in between. CDR3 in DNA: TGTGCCAGCAGTTTAGTTTTAAGGGAGCGGGCTTTCTTT. Translated, it gives CASSLVLRERAFF.

This clonotype was observed many times. This chain connects TRBV20-1 to TRBJ2-3, with 9 bases identical to TRBD2. J was trimmed by 7 bases and V by 5 bases; bases with no gene match: 13. Germline-derived CDR1 and CDR2 are DFQATT and SNEGSKA (reference sequence). The CDR3 length is 15 residues. The CDR3 spells CSAETMAGGRNTQYF. The CDR3 DNA reads TGCAGTGCTGAGACCATGGCGGGGGGGCGGAATACGCAGTATTTT.

This clonotype has ten or more counts. The V gene is TRBV7-9, the J gene TRBJ2-7, with D possibly being TRBD2 (6 bases). V lost 4 bases to trimming and J lost 2 bases, with 18 bases between them. The germline gives CDR1 SEHNR, CDR2 FQNEAQ (reference sequence). There are 16 residues in the CDR3. CDR3 amino acids: CASSSEKEGTPYEQYF. The CDR3 DNA reads TGTGCCAGCAGCTCCGAAAAGGAGGGTACCCCCTACGAGCAGTACTTC.

This clonotype was found a few times. The gene calls are TRBV28 and TRBJ1-5; possibly TRBD1 for D (5 bases). Germline values: CDR1 MDHEN, CDR2 SYDVKM. The CDR3 consists of 16 residues. V was shortened by 8 bases and J by 1 base, with 18 bases between the two germline ends. The CDR3 sequence is CASLLGGAVSNQPQHF. CDR3 DNA sequence: TGTGCCAGCTTACTTGGCGGGGCCGTCAGCAATCAGCCCCAGCATTTT.

This clonotype was seen at least ten times. This CDR3 reads CATSKGVIRGTDTQYF. CDR3 nucleotides: TGTGCCACCTCGAAGGGGGTCATTCGGGGCACAGATACGCAGTATTTT. This chain connects TRBV6-1 to TRBJ2-3; D perhaps matches TRBD1 (6 bases). Germline assignment: CDR1 MNHNS and CDR2 SASEGT. The CDR3 has 16 amino acids. The V end lost 10 bases, the J end lost 1 base, and 21 bases lay between the germline ends.

J is TRBJ1-3 and V is TRBV9, with 7 bases identical to TRBD1. The CDR3 runs 18 residues. Looked up from germline, CDR1 is SGDLS and CDR2 is YYNGEE. The ends lost 4 bases at V and 2 bases at J; junction bases unmatched: 15. Here the CDR3 reads CASSYGTDPQVPGNTIYF. The CDR3 DNA reads TGTGCCAGCAGCTACGGGACAGATCCACAGGTCCCTGGAAACACCATATATTTT.

The chain combines TRBV28 with TRBJ1-2, with a tentative D call TRBD1 (6 bases). The V gene lost 8 bases and the J gene lost 8 bases, with 18 bases spanning the gap. The CDR3 spans 13 residues. Germline assignment: CDR1 MDHEN and CDR2 SYDVKM. This chain's CDR3 is CASYGPGAEGYTF. CDR3 nucleotides: TGTGCCAGCTATGGGCCGGGGGCTGAGGGCTACACCTTC.

The table lists this clonotype with a few counts. J is TRBJ1-1 and V is TRBV6-5; 9 positions match TRBD1. This CDR3 has 14 amino acids. Germline V gene sequence: CDR1 MNHEY, CDR2 SVGAGI. Germline trimming cut 7 bases from V and 6 bases from J; bases unmatched to any gene: 9. CDR3: CASTLTGGTAEAFF. DNA of the CDR3: TGTGCCAGCACTCTGACAGGGGGTACTGCTGAAGCTTTCTTT.

This clonotype was counted many times. V gene TRBV5-6 combines with J gene TRBJ2-7, with D uncertain. V was trimmed by 3 bases and J by 7 bases, leaving 8 bases between them. Germline V gives CDR1 SGHDT, CDR2 YYEEEE. This CDR3 contains 11 residues. This CDR3 reads CASSSTGEQYF. As DNA, the CDR3 is TGTGCCAGCAGCTCTACTGGGGAGCAGTACTTC.

The rearrangement links TRBV28 to TRBJ1-6; D gene ambiguous. There are 12 residues in the CDR3. Trimming stripped 3 bases from V and 8 bases from J, with 5 bases between. Germline V gene lookup returns CDR1 MDHEN and CDR2 SYDVKM. CDR3 region: CASSLLDSPLHF. The CDR3 region has the DNA TGTGCCAGCAGTTTGTTGGATTCACCCCTCCACTTT.